This T cell receptor (beta chain) was sequenced for a study of lymphopenia after photon versus proton radiotherapy. Remarks on this clone: Its antigen remains unidentified.

Unmatched junction bases numbered 4, after V lost 1 base and J lost 6 bases. The CDR3 contains 13 residues. Germline CDR1 reads SGHDT; CDR2 reads YYEEEE. Only in-frame clones appear in the TCRdb table, and some are missing; sequencing was by immunoSEQ multiplex PCR. This table holds roughly 30,000 clones, approximately 88% found once. Study findings and constraints: Photon-treated patients lost naive T cells and TCR diversity; proton-treated stayed stable. After lymphocyte nadir, photon-treated repertoires showed oligoclonal expansion, especially CD8+ Temra.

The clonotype was recovered from a woman aged 55-75 years with cholangiocarcinoma. Some clones in this sample may be carry-over from other donors' samples. The material sequenced was peripheral blood, taken from a patient treated with proton-based radiotherapy. This sequence joins TRBV5-6 and TRBJ2-7; TRBD2 aligns across 7 bases. As DNA, the CDR3 is TGTGCCAGCAGCTTGATGCGGACTAGCGAGCAGTACTTC. This codes for CASSLMRTSEQYF.